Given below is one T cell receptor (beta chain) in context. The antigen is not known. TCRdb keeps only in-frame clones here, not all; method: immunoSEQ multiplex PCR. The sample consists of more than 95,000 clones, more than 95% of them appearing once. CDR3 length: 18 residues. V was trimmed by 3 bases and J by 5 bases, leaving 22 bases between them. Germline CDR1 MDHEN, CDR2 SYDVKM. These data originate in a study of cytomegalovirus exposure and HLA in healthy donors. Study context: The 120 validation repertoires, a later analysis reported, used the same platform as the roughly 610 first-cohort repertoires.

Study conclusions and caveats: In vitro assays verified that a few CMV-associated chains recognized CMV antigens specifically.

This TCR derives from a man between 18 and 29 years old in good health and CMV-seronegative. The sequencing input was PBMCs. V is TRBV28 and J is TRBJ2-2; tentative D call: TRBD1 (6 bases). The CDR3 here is CASSFYPSKYDRTGELFF. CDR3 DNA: TGTGCCAGCAGTTTCTATCCCTCCAAATACGACAGGACCGGGGAGCTGTTTTTT.